Listed here is a single TCR beta chain. These data belong to a study of cytomegalovirus exposure and HLA in healthy donors. 13 Jbeta primers and 60 Vbeta primers were used for the PCR. Original methodology: In a later analysis, the count reached some 88 million unique TCR beta chains, with roughly 12 million shared. The data were produced by immunoSEQ multiplex PCR, yet TCRdb's version contains in-frame clones alone and is incomplete. D and trimming were read from the DNA, whereas the V and J calls and clone size are those reported in that table. The sample has roughly 150,000 clones, roughly three quarters seen once. The length of the CDR3 is 13 residues. The germline V gene encodes CDR1 SQVTM and CDR2 ANQGSEA. The V end was cut by 6 bases, the J end by 4 bases, with 15 bases between.

The rearrangement joins TRBV29-1 to TRBJ1-1; D is possibly TRBD1 (6 bases). The receptor's source is a young man in good health and CMV-seronegative. Sequencing input: PBMCs. This CDR3 is CSVVSRGGTEAFF. The CDR3 DNA is TGCAGCGTGGTGTCCAGGGGCGGCACTGAAGCTTTCTTT.